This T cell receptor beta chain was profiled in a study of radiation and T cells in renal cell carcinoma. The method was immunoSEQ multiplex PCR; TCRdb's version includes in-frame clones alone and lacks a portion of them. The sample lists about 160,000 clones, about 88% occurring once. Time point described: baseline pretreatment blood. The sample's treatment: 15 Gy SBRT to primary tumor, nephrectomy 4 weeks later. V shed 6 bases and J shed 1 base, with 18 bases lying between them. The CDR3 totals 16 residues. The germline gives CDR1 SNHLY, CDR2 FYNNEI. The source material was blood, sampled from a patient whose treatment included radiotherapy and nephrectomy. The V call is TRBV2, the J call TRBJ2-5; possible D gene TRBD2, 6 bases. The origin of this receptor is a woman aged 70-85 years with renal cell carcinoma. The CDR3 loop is CASSGGMGAGQETQYF. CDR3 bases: TGTGCCAGCAGCGGAGGGATGGGCGCGGGCCAAGAGACCCAGTACTTC.